This is a list of T cell receptor beta chains from one sample in a study of blood T cells in healthy people across ages. TCRdb re-analysed the 5' RACE reads in MiXCR, keeping a single row per CDR3 protein. The profile covers some 1.5 million distinct CDR3 sequences, with 28% appearing a single time and 7.7% taken by the ten largest. The sample taken for sequencing was blood. The receptors were sampled from a woman in her thirties in good health. The CDR3 runs from the conserved cysteine through the conserved F or W. The D gene is left open where the match is weak. Size tells how often a clone was seen (once, few, many) or the class of an expanded clone, and some rows leave it out.

cdr3_length d_call j_call clone_size v_call cdr3_aa cdr3_nt
14 TRBD1 TRBJ1-2 few TRBV12-3/TRBV12-4 CASRMTGVNYGYTF TGTGCCAGCAGGATGACAGGGGTTAACTATGGCTACACCTTC
14 TRBD2 TRBJ2-5 . TRBV30 CAWGRGGMFETQYF TGTGCCTGGGGGCGGGGAGGGATGTTCGAGACCCAGTACTTC
15 . TRBJ2-5 many TRBV18 CASSPPVFTSGEQYF TGTGCCAGCTCACCACCGGTGTTCACATCCGGGGAGCAGTACTTC
15 TRBD2 TRBJ2-1 few TRBV11-3 CASSFRGGTYNEQFF TGTGCCAGCAGCTTCCGCGGGGGAACCTACAATGAGCAGTTCTTC
13 . TRBJ1-6 few TRBV9 CASSVEFDSPLHF TGTGCCAGCAGCGTAGAGTTCGATTCACCCCTCCACTTT
17 TRBD1 TRBJ2-1 . TRBV15 CATSRERQGSLHNEQFF TGTGCCACCAGCAGAGAAAGACAGGGGAGCTTGCACAATGAGCAGTTCTTC
14 TRBD1 TRBJ1-1 few TRBV12-3/TRBV12-4 CASRGQKINTEAFF TGTGCCAGCAGGGGACAGAAGATTAACACTGAAGCTTTCTTT
16 . TRBJ1-1 . TRBV12-3/TRBV12-4 CASSWGGAGKNTEAFF TGTGCCAGCAGTTGGGGGGGCGCAGGGAAGAACACTGAAGCTTTCTTT
15 TRBD2 TRBJ2-3 many TRBV10-3 CAISYSGGMADTQYF TGTGCCATCAGCTATAGCGGGGGGATGGCAGATACGCAGTATTTT
13 TRBD1 TRBJ2-3 . TRBV11-3 CASSFRGSDTQYF TGTGCCAGCAGCTTCAGGGGGTCAGATACGCAGTATTTT
14 . TRBJ2-1 many TRBV7-9 CASSLGFSYNEQFF TGTGCCAGCAGCTTAGGGTTCTCCTACAATGAGCAGTTCTTC